This TCR beta chain was sequenced for a study of blood T cell repertoires in COVID-19. Overall study context: Italy, Spain and the United States were the sources of the convalescent and acute COVID-19 samples. PBMCs, B-cell-depleted T cells, or T cells provided the cDNA or gDNA that made up the material.

Here immunoSEQ multiplex PCR was the method, and the copy in TCRdb shows in-frame clones only, minus some. The sample carries about 38,000 clones, about 88% recorded once. The CDR3 extends over 17 amino acids. The chain joins TRBV21-1 to TRBJ2-4; TRBD1, as called in the table, went unchecked against the DNA. TRBV21-1 is termed a pseudogene. The material sequenced was peripheral blood. This TCR was sampled from a man between 65 and 85 years old with active COVID-19. CDR3 DNA: TGTGCCAGCAGCAACTGTGTGGGCCGGCGTGCACAAAACATTCAGTACTTC. Encoded protein: CASSNCVGRRAQNIQYF.